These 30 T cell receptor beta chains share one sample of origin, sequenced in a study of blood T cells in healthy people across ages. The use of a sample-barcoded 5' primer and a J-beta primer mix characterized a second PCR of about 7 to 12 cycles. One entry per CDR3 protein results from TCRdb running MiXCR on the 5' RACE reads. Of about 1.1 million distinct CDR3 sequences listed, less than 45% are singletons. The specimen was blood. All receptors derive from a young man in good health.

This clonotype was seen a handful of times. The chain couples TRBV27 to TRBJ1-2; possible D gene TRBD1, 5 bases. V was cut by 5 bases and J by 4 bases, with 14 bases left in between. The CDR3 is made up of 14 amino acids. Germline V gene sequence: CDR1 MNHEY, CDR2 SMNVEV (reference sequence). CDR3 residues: CASSPREGFYGYTF. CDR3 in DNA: TGTGCCAGCAGTCCCCGTGAGGGGTTCTATGGCTACACCTTC.

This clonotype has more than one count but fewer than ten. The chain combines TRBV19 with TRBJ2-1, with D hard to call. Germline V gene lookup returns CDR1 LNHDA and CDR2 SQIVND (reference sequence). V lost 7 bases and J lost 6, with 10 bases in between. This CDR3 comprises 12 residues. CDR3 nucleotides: TGTGCCAGTACGACTGCCGGCAATGAGCAGTTCTTC. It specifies CASTTAGNEQFF. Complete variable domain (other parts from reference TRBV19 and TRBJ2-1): DGGITQSPKYLFRKEGQNVTLSCEQNLNHDAMYWYRQDPGQGLRLIYYSQIVNDFQKGDIAEGYSVSREKKESFPLTVTSAQKNPTAFYLCASTTAGNEQFFGPGTRLTVL.

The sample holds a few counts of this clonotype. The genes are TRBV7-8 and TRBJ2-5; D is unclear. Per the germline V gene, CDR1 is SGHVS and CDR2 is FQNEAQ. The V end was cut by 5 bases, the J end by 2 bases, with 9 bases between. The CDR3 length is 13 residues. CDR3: CASSLMRQETQYF. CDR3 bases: TGTGCCAGCAGCCTCATGAGACAAGAGACCCAGTACTTC.

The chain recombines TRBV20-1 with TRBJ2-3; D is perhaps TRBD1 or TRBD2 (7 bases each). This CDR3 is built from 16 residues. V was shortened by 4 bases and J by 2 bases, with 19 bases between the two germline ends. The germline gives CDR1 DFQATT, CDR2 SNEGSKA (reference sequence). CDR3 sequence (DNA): TGCAGTGCTATCATAGGGGGCGGGGGACCCACAGATACGCAGTATTTT. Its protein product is CSAIIGGGGPTDTQYF.

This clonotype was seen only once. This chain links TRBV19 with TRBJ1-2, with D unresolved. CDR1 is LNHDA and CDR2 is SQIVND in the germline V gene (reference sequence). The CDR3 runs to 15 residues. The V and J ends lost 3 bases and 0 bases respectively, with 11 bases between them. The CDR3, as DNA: TGTGCCAGTAGTATGCTCAGCAAGCCTAACTATGGCTACACCTTC. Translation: CASSMLSKPNYGYTF.

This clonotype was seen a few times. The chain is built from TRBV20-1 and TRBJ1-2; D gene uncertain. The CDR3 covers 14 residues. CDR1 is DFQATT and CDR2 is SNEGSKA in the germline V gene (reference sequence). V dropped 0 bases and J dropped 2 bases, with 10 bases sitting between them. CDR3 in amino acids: CSARDGQANYGYTF. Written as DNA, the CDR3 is TGCAGTGCTAGAGATGGCCAGGCCAACTATGGCTACACCTTC.

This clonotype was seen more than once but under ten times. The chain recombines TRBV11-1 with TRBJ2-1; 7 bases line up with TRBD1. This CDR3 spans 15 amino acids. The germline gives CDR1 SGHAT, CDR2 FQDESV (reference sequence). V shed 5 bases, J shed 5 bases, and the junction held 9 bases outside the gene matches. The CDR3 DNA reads TGTGCCAGCAGCATCGACAGGGTCGGGCACAATGAGCAGTTCTTC. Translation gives CASSIDRVGHNEQFF.

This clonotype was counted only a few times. CDR3 region: CATLIRQGRETQYF. The DNA for the CDR3 is TGTGCCACCCTAATTCGTCAGGGTCGGGAGACCCAGTACTTC. The rearrangement uses TRBV13 and TRBJ2-5; TRBD1 is a possible D gene (5 bases). This CDR3 comprises 14 residues. V was clipped by 10 bases and J by 5 bases, with 20 bases between them. Germline CDR1 reads PRHDT; CDR2 reads FYEKMQ (reference sequence).

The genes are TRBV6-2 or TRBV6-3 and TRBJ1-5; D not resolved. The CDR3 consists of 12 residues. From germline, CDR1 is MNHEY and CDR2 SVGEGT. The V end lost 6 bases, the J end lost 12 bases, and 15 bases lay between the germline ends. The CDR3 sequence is CASSTGPSSQHF. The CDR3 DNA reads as TGTGCCAGCAGCACGGGCCCCTCAAGCCAGCATTTT.

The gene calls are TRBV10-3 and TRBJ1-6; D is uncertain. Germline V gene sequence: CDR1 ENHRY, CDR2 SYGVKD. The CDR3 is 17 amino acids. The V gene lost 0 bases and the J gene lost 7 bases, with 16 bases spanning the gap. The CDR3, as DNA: TGTGCCATCAGTGAGTCGTCAGGAGCGGTGGGGAATTCACCCCTCCACTTT. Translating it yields CAISESSGAVGNSPLHF.

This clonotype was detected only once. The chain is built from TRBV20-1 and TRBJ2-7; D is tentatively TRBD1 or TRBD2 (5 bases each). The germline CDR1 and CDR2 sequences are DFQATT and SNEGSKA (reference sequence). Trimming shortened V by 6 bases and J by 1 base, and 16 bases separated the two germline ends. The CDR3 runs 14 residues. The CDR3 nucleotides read TGCAGTGCAAAATCCCGGGACGTGTCCTACGAGCAGTACTTC. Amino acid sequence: CSAKSRDVSYEQYF.

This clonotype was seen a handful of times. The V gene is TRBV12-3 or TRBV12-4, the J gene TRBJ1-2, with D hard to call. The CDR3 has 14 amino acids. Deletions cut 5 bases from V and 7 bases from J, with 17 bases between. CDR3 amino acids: CASSPEAVSGGYTF. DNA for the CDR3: TGTGCCAGCAGTCCAGAGGCTGTATCGGGTGGCTACACCTTC.

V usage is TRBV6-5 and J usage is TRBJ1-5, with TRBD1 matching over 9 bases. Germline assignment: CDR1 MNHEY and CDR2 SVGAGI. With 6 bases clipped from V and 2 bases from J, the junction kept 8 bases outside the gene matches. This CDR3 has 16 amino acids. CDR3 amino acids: CASRPQWDRGNQPQHF. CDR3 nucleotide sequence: TGTGCCAGCAGACCTCAATGGGACAGGGGCAATCAGCCCCAGCATTTT.

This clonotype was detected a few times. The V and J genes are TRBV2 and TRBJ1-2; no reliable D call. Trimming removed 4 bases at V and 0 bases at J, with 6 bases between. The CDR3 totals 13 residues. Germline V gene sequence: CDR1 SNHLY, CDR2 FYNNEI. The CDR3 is CASSVLPNYGYTF. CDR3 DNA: TGTGCCAGCAGTGTTTTGCCTAACTATGGCTACACCTTC.

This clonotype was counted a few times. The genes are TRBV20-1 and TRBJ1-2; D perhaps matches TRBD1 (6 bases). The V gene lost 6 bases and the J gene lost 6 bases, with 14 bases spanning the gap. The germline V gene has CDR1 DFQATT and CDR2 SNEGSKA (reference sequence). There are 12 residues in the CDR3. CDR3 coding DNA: TGCAGTGCACCGGGGACACTTGATGGCTACACCTTC. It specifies CSAPGTLDGYTF.

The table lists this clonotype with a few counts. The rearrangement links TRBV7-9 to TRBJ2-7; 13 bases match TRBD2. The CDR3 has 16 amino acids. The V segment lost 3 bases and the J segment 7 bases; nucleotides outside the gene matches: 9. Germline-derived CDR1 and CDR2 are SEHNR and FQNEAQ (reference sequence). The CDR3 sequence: CASSFQLAGGLDEQYF. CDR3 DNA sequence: TGTGCCAGCAGCTTCCAACTAGCGGGGGGGCTCGATGAGCAGTACTTC. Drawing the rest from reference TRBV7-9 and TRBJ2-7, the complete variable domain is DTGVSQNPRHKITKRGQNVTFRCDPISEHNRLYWYRQTLGQGPEFLTYFQNEAQLEKSRLLSDRFSAERPKGSFSTLEIQRTEQGDSAMYLCASSFQLAGGLDEQYFGPGTRLTVT.

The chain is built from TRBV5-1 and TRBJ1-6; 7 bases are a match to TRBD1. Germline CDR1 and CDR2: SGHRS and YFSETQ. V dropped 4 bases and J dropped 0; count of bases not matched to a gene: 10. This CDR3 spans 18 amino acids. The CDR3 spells CASSAAGTALSYNSPLHF. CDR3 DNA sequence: TGCGCCAGCAGCGCGGCCGGGACAGCACTCTCCTATAATTCACCCCTCCACTTT.

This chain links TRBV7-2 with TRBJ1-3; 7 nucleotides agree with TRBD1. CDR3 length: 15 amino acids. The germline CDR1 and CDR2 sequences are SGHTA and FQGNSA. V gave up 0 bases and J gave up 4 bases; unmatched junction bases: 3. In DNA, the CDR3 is TGTGCCAGCAGCTTAGCAGGGGGCATCGGAAACACCATATATTTT. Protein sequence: CASSLAGGIGNTIYF.

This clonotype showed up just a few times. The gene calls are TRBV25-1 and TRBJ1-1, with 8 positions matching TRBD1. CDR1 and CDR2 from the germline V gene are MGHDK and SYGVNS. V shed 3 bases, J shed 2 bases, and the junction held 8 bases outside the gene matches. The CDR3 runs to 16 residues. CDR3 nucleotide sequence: TGTGCCAGCAGTGATGACCGGACAGGGCGTAACACTGAAGCTTTCTTT. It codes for CASSDDRTGRNTEAFF.

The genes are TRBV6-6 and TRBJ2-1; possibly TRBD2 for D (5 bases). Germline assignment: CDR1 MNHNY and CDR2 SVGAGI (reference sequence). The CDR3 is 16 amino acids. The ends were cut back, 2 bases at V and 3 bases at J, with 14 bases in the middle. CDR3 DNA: TGTGCCAGCAGTTACCCTTCTACCGGGGACTACAATGAGCAGTTCTTC. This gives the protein CASSYPSTGDYNEQFF.

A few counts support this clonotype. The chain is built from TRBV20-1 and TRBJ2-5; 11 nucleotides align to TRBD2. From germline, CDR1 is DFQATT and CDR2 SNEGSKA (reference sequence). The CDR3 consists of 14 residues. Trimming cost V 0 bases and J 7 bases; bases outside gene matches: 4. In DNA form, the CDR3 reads TGCAGTGCTAGAGATCTAGCGGGGGGTGGGACCCAGTACTTC. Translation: CSARDLAGGGTQYF.

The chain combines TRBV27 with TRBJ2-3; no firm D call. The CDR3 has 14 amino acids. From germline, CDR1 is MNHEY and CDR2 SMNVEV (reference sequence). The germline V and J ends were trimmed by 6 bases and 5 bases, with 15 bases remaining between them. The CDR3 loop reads CASSTYERGDTQYF. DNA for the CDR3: TGTGCCAGCAGCACGTACGAGCGCGGAGATACGCAGTATTTT.

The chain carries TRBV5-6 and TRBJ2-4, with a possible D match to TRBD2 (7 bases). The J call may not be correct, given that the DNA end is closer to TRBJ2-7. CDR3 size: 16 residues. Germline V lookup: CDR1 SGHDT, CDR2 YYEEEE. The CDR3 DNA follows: TGTGCCAGCAGCTTGTATAAGTGGGGGGGCATGGACGAGCAGTACTTC. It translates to CASSLYKWGGMDEQYF.

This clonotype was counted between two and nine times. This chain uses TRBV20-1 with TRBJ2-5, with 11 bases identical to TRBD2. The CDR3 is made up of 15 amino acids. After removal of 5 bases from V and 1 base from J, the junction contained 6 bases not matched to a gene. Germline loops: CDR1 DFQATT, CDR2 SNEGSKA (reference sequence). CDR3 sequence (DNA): TGCAGTGCTGCCAGACTAGCGGGGTTCCAAGAGACCCAGTACTTC. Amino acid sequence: CSAARLAGFQETQYF.

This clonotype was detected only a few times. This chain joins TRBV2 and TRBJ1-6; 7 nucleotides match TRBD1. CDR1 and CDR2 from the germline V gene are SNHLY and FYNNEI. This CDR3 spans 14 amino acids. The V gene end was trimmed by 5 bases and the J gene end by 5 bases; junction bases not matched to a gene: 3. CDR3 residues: CASSFGTDNSPLHF. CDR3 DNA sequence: TGTGCCAGCAGTTTTGGGACAGATAATTCACCCCTCCACTTT.

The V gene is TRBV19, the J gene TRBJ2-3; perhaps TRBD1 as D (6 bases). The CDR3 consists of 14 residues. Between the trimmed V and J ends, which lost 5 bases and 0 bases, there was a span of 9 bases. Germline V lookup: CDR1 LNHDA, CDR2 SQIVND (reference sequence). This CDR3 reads CASSRQASTDTQYF. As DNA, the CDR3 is TGTGCCAGTAGTCGACAGGCCAGCACAGATACGCAGTATTTT.

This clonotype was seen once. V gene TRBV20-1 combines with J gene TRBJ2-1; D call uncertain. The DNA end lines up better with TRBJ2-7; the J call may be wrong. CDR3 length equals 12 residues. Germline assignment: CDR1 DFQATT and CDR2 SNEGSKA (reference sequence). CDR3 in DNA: TGCAGTGCTGGGGTCCTTTACAATGAGCAGTACTTC. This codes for CSAGVLYNEQYF.

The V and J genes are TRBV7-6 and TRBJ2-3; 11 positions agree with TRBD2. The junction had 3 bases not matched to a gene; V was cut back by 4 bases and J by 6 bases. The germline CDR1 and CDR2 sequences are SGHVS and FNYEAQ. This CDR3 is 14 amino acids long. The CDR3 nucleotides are TGTGCCAGCAGCTCTAGCGGGGGGTTTGATACGCAGTATTTT. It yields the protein CASSSSGGFDTQYF.

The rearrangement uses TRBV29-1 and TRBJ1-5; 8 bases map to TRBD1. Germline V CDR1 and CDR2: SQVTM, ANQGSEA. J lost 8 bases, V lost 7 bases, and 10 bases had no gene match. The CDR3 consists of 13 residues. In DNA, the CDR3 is TGCAGCGCAGGGGGCAGCCGGTCTGAGCCCCAGCATTTT. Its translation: CSAGGSRSEPQHF.

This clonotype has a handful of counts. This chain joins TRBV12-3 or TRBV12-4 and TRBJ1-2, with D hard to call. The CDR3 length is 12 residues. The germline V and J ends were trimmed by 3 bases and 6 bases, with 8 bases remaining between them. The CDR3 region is CASSFYGDGYTF. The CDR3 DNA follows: TGTGCCAGCAGTTTTTATGGAGATGGCTACACCTTC.